The clone carrying this TCR beta chain was counted many times. Its matching antigen is unknown. RNA transcripts gave rise to amplified TCR beta CDR3 regions. HTBI primers were used for first-round RT-PCR of the TCR CDR3. TCRdb re-analysed the multiplex PCR reads in MiXCR, keeping a single row per CDR3 protein. The sample lists fewer than 750,000 distinct CDR3 sequences, approximately 15% occurring once. This specimen belongs to a study of T cells in Graves' hyperthyroidism and ophthalmopathy. Exclusion followed for patients with uncontrolled infection, other autoimmune disease, pregnancy or lactation. Each 10 ml fresh peripheral blood draw supplied the PBMCs. General study points: Ophthalmopathy was distinguished from stable hyperthyroidism by 13 V-J signatures.

CDR3 length: 16 amino acids. V was clipped by 2 bases and J by 2 bases; unmatched bases: 8. The germline CDR1 and CDR2 sequences are LNHNV and YYDKDF (reference sequence). This rearrangement joins TRBV15 to TRBJ2-7, with 8 bases aligning to TRBD2. This TCR came from a woman aged 45-65 years with Graves' ophthalmopathy. The specimen sequenced was blood. Here the CDR3 DNA reads TGTGCCACCAGCAGATCCTCAGGTAGCGGGGCCTACGAGCAGTACTTC. It specifies CATSRSSGSGAYEQYF. Filled out from reference TRBV15 and TRBJ2-7, the complete variable domain reads DAMVIQNPRYQVTQFGKPVTLSCSQTLNHNVMYWYQQKSSQAPKLLFHYYDKDFNNEADTPDNFQSRRPNTSFCFLDIRSPGLGDTAMYLCATSRSSGSGAYEQYFGPGTRLTVT.